Presented here are 10 T cell receptor beta chains from one specimen sequenced in a study of cytomegalovirus exposure and HLA in healthy donors. The PCR used 60 Vbeta and 13 Jbeta primers. Clones were sequenced by immunoSEQ multiplex PCR, and TCRdb holds only the in-frame ones, with some missing. The table shows more than 95,000 clones, with roughly four fifths occurring only once. Sequenced: PBMCs. The source of these receptors is a woman aged 45-65 years in good health and CMV-seropositive.

This rearrangement joins TRBV4-2 to TRBJ2-2; TRBD1 matches at 8 bases. The CDR3 contains 18 residues. Losses at the gene ends were 3 bases for V and 3 bases for J; bases not matched to a gene: 12. CDR1 LGHNA and CDR2 YNFKEQ come from the germline V gene. In DNA, the CDR3 is TGTGCCAGCAGCCAGTTCGGGGGCAGGGGGCTGGACACCGGGGAGCTGTTTTTT. It yields the protein CASSQFGGRGLDTGELFF.

The genes are TRBV2 and TRBJ1-3; D unclear. V was clipped by 3 bases and J by 1 base, with 7 bases between them. The V gene's germline CDR1 is SNHLY and CDR2 FYNNEI. This CDR3 has 14 residues. CDR3 DNA sequence: TGTGCCAGCAGTGATTTCCAGTCTGGAAACACCATATATTTT. It is translated as CASSDFQSGNTIYF.

The count of this clone is one. The chain uses TRBV9 and TRBJ1-5, with TRBD1 identical over 7 bases. V trimming: 0 bases; J trimming: 5 bases; junction bases outside the gene matches: 5. The CDR3 runs 15 residues. Per the germline V gene, CDR1 is SGDLS and CDR2 is YYNGEE. The CDR3 spells CASSVAGQGDQPQHF. CDR3 bases: TGTGCCAGCAGCGTAGCGGGGCAGGGGGATCAGCCCCAGCATTTT.

The chain links TRBV5-4 to TRBJ2-5, with D unclear. Germline values: CDR1 SGHNT, CDR2 YYREEE (reference sequence). The CDR3 runs to 14 residues. The V end was cut by 5 bases, the J end by 4 bases, with 15 bases between. In DNA, the CDR3 is TGTGCCAGCAGAAGGATTGAGGCCGGAGAGACCCAGTACTTC. Translating gives CASRRIEAGETQYF.

This clone was seen a few times. The chain couples TRBV4-1 to TRBJ2-2; D perhaps matches TRBD1 (5 bases). V lost 4 bases to trimming and J lost 2 bases, with 23 bases between them. This CDR3 region has 19 residues. Germline lookup yields CDR1 MGHRA and CDR2 YSYEKL. As DNA, the CDR3 is TGCGCCAGCAGCCCCCAGCCGTTTGGGCAGGGCCCCAACACCGGGGAGCTGTTTTTT. Protein product: CASSPQPFGQGPNTGELFF.

On this clone: Germline is not matched at one junction end, which may reflect a read error. The DNA for the CDR3 is TGTTCCAGCAGCTTACCTCCCGGGGAGCTGTTTTTT. Protein: CSSSLPPGELFF. This chain joins TRBV7-9 and TRBJ2-2, with unresolved D. Germline V gives CDR1 SEHNR, CDR2 FQNEAQ (reference sequence). This CDR3 is built from 12 residues. The full variable domain, completed using reference TRBV7-9 and TRBJ2-2, is DTGVSQNPRHKITKRGQNVTFRCDPISEHNRLYWYRQTLGQGPEFLTYFQNEAQLEKSRLLSDRFSAERPKGSFSTLEIQRTEQGDSAMYLCSSSLPPGELFFGEGSRLTVL.

The chain couples TRBV5-5 to TRBJ2-3; 12 bases fit TRBD2. Germline CDR1 and CDR2: SGHKS and YYEKEE (reference sequence). The CDR3 length is 15 residues. V lost 4 bases to trimming and J lost 11 bases; unmatched junction nucleotides: 11. The CDR3 coding sequence is TGTGCCAGCAGCGCAAACCTAGCGGGGGGGCCGGGGCAGTATTTT. This codes for CASSANLAGGPGQYF.

The chain combines TRBV9 with TRBJ1-6; D is perhaps TRBD1 (5 bases). The CDR3 consists of 14 residues. Germline-derived CDR1 and CDR2 are SGDLS and YYNGEE. With 0 bases removed from V and 10 bases from J, the gap between germline ends came to 11 bases. The CDR3 reads CASSVGRGWSPLHF. As DNA, the CDR3 is TGTGCCAGCAGCGTAGGGAGGGGATGGTCACCCCTCCACTTT.

The rearrangement joins TRBV6-5 to TRBJ2-2, with D possibly being TRBD2 (5 bases). Germline CDR1 and CDR2: MNHEY and SVGAGI. The CDR3 runs 14 residues. Between the trimmed V and J ends, which lost 0 bases and 7 bases, there was a span of 9 bases. The CDR3 sequence: CASSYSLEGGELFF. CDR3 nucleotide sequence: TGTGCCAGCAGTTACTCTCTAGAGGGCGGGGAGCTGTTTTTT.

The V and J genes are TRBV6-6 and TRBJ1-4; D is possibly TRBD1 (5 bases). Trimming took 5 bases from V and 5 from J, leaving 15 bases between them. Per the germline V gene, CDR1 is MNHNY and CDR2 is SVGAGI (reference sequence). The CDR3 runs 15 residues. Here the CDR3 reads CASSAPGEGNEKLFF. DNA of the CDR3: TGTGCCAGCAGTGCCCCGGGGGAAGGAAATGAAAAACTGTTTTTT.